The clone carrying this TCR beta chain was seen repeatedly, ten times or more. The antigen is not known. With 4 bases removed from V and 7 bases from J, the gap between germline ends came to 12 bases. The CDR3 covers 13 residues. Germline V gives CDR1 SGHKS, CDR2 YYEKEE (reference sequence). The data derive from a study of T cells after yellow fever vaccination. The study's findings and limits: Abundant bulk-derived clonotypes could contaminate FACS-sorted repertoires. A weaker secondary response peaked on day 5, the primary on day 15.

TCRdb passed the 5' RACE reads through MiXCR, listing each CDR3 protein once. The table records around 120,000 distinct CDR3 sequences, 6.5% to 9% of them present only once. J is TRBJ2-1 and V is TRBV5-5; no firm D call. This TCR derives from a man younger than 35 who received the YFV17D yellow fever vaccine. The sequencing used CD4+ T cells sorted from PBMCs, collected roughly 47 days after the first yellow fever vaccination. The CDR3 DNA reads TGTGCCAGCAGCCCCACCCGGCGGAATGAGCAGTTCTTC. This codes for CASSPTRRNEQFF.